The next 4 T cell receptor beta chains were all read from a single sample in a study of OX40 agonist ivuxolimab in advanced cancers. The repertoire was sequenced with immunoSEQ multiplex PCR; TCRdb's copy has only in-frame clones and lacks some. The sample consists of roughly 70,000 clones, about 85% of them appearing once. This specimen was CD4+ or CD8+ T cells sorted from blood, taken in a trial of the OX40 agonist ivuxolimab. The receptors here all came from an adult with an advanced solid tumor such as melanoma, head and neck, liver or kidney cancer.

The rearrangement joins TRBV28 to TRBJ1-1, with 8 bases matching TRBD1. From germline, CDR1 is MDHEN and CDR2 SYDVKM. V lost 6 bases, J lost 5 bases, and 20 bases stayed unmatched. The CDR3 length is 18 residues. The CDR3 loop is CASSSDPWTGKVRTEAFF. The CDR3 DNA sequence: TGTGCCAGCAGCAGTGACCCGTGGACAGGGAAGGTACGAACTGAAGCTTTCTTT.

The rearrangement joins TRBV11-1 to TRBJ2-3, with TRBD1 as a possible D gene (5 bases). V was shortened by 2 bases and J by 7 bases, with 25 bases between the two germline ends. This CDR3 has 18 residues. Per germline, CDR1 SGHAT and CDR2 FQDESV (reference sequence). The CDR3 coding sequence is TGTGCCAGCAGCTTACGGCGAACAGGCCCGGGTAGGGGAAATACGCAGTATTTT. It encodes CASSLRRTGPGRGNTQYF.

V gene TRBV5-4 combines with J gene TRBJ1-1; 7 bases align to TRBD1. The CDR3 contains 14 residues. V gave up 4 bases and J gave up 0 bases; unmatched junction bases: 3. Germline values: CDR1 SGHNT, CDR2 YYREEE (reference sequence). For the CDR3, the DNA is TGTGCCAGCAGCCCCAGGGGGGTGAACACTGAAGCTTTCTTT. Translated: CASSPRGVNTEAFF.

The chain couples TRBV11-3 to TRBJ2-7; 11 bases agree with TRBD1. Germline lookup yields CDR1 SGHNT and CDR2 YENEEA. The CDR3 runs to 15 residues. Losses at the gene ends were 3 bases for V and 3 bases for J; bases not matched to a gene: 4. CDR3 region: CASSLPGQGVYEQYF. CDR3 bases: TGTGCCAGCAGCTTGCCGGGACAGGGGGTCTACGAGCAGTACTTC.